Included here is one TCR beta chain sequence, with context. Its antigen is unidentified. CDR1 is DFQATT and CDR2 is SNEGSKA in the germline V gene (reference sequence). This CDR3 has 12 residues. V gave up 5 bases and J gave up 7 bases, with 12 bases separating them. This record comes from a study of T-cell memory formation after mild COVID-19. Points from the study as a whole: The appearance of some responding clones in pre-infection memory suggested that cross-reactive memory joined. The authors did not confirm SARS-CoV-2 specificity of second-wave clones peaking day 37. Whereas later expanders leaned CD4+, clones contracting day 15 to 85 showed a balanced CD4/CD8 makeup.

TCR alpha and TCR beta cDNA libraries carrying sample barcodes and UMIs were produced by 5'RACE using constant-segment primers. TCRdb ran MiXCR on the 5' RACE reads and lists one entry per CDR3 protein. The table has roughly 180,000 distinct CDR3 sequences, about 18% seen once. The J gene is TRBJ1-5, the V gene TRBV20-1; D perhaps matches TRBD1 (5 bases). The clonotype was recovered from a man aged 18 to 29 who had mild COVID-19 (a few samples of this study predate the infection). Cell type and time point are not known. Sequencing was performed on PBMCs or a T cell subset sorted from them (not recorded which). This CDR3 is CSAPVGGQPQHF. In nucleotides, the CDR3 is TGCAGTGCTCCGGTGGGGGGACAGCCCCAGCATTTT.